Listed here is a single TCR beta chain. The antigen remains unidentified. This specimen belongs to a study of T cell responses to AZD1222 COVID-19 vaccine. Study background: Second doses at about 4 or about 12 weeks were pooled. Study findings and constraints: Clonal diversity was possibly underestimated; the donors were predominantly white British and more often female.

TCRdb's table, derived via immunoSEQ multiplex PCR, lists solely in-frame clones and lacks some. The table lists over 85,000 clones, about 86% of them singletons. Per the germline V gene, CDR1 is SGDLS and CDR2 is YYNGEE. The ends lost 4 bases at V and 0 bases at J; junction bases unmatched: 10. This CDR3 is 16 amino acids long. The origin of this receptor is an adult in good health. The source was peripheral blood, collected on day 0 of AZD1222 vaccination. The chain joins TRBV9 to TRBJ2-7; 7 nucleotides match TRBD1. DNA of the CDR3: TGTGCCAGCAGCCCACAGGGGCAGCTGAGCTCCTACGAGCAGTACTTC. Protein sequence: CASSPQGQLSSYEQYF.